The rows below give T cell receptor beta chains drawn from one sample of a study of blood T cell repertoires in COVID-19. Sequencing was performed with immunoSEQ multiplex PCR; in TCRdb, only in-frame clones are kept and a portion is missing. The table lists about 140,000 clones, 76% of them singletons, with approximately 5% in the top ten. Sequenced input: peripheral blood. These receptors were collected from a woman aged 80 or over with active or convalescent COVID-19. Both conserved end residues are part of each CDR3. D genes are given only for firm matches. Clone sizes are given selectively: once, few, many, or a class where the clone is expanded.

V: TRBV6-5; size: NA; J: TRBJ1-4; D: TRBD1; DNA: TGTGCCAGCAGACACAGGGGGGGAAATGAAAAACTGTTTTTT; CDR3: CASRHRGGNEKLFF
V: TRBV4-3; size: NA; J: TRBJ2-3; D: TRBD1; DNA: TGCGCCAGCAGCCTCGGACAGGGGGCGCATGTAGATACGCAGTATTTT; CDR3: CASSLGQGAHVDTQYF
V: TRBV7-2; size: NA; J: TRBJ2-3; D: NA; DNA: TGTGCCAGCAGAATAGGAGGGGGGGCTGCAGATACGCAGTATTTT; CDR3: CASRIGGGAADTQYF
V: TRBV6-5; size: NA; J: TRBJ2-2; D: NA; DNA: TGTGCCAGCAGGGAGGGGACCGGGGAGCTGTTTTTT; CDR3: CASREGTGELFF
V: TRBV7-6; size: NA; J: TRBJ1-3; D: NA; DNA: TGTGCCAGCAGCCTAAGACATTTCTCTGGAAACACCATATATTTT; CDR3: CASSLRHFSGNTIYF
V: TRBV5-1; size: few; J: TRBJ1-1; D: NA; DNA: TGCGCCAGCCGCAAACAGGGAAGTGCGATCACTGAAGCTTTCTTT; CDR3: CASRKQGSAITEAFF
V: TRBV28; size: NA; J: TRBJ2-3; D: NA; DNA: TGTGCCAGCAAGGGACCAGATGTGAGGGGGGGGGTGACGCAGTATTTT; CDR3: CASKGPDVRGGVTQYF
V: TRBV2; size: NA; J: TRBJ2-1; D: NA; DNA: TGTGCCAGCAGTGCAGTACAAACCTACAATGAGCAGTTCTTC; CDR3: CASSAVQTYNEQFF
V: TRBV30; size: NA; J: TRBJ1-1; D: TRBD1; DNA: TGTGCCTGGAACCGGGACAGGGCGACTGAAGCTTTCTTT; CDR3: CAWNRDRATEAFF
V: TRBV30; size: NA; J: TRBJ1-3; D: NA; DNA: TGTGCCTGGAGCCTGGGGGGGGGCGGCCACACCATATATTTT; CDR3: CAWSLGGGGHTIYF
V: TRBV28; size: NA; J: TRBJ2-3; D: NA; DNA: TGTGCCAGCAGTTCAGGCAGGGGTTCGGTCACAGATACGCAGTATTTT; CDR3: CASSSGRGSVTDTQYF
V: TRBV10-2; size: NA; J: TRBJ1-2; D: NA; DNA: TGCGCCAGCAATCCGGGGGGATCAAACTATGGCTACACCTTC; CDR3: CASNPGGSNYGYTF
V: TRBV12-3/TRBV12-4; size: NA; J: TRBJ1-1; D: TRBD1; DNA: TGTGCCAGCACCCGAACAGGGGACACTGAAGCTTTCTTT; CDR3: CASTRTGDTEAFF
V: TRBV27; size: NA; J: TRBJ2-7; D: TRBD1; DNA: TGTGCCAGCAGTTTACGCGGACAGGGTATAGTCTACGAGCAGTACTTC; CDR3: CASSLRGQGIVYEQYF
V: TRBV9; size: NA; J: TRBJ2-3; D: TRBD2; DNA: TGTGCCAGCAGCGCCCTAGCGGGGGCTAGCACAGATACGCAGTATTTT; CDR3: CASSALAGASTDTQYF
V: TRBV11-2; size: NA; J: TRBJ2-1; D: TRBD1; DNA: TGTGCCAGCAGCCAGTTTGCCGGGACAGGGGCCTCGGGGCAGTTCTTC; CDR3: CASSQFAGTGASGQFF
V: TRBV6-5; size: once; J: TRBJ2-3; D: NA; DNA: TGTGCCAGCAGGCGGGACTTCACAGATACGCAGTATTTT; CDR3: CASRRDFTDTQYF
V: TRBV4-2; size: NA; J: TRBJ2-3; D: TRBD1; DNA: TGTGCCAGCAGCCAATTTCTCTCCAACGACAGGGGAGATACGCAGTATTTT; CDR3: CASSQFLSNDRGDTQYF
V: TRBV3-1/TRBV3-2; size: NA; J: TRBJ1-4; D: NA; DNA: TGTGCCAGCAGCCACAGGGCAGGGGTTAATGAAAAACTGTTTTTT; CDR3: CASSHRAGVNEKLFF
V: TRBV7-6; size: NA; J: TRBJ2-2; D: NA; DNA: TGTGCCAGCAGCTTGGGGTGGGACAATGCGAACACCGGGGAGCTGTTTTTT; CDR3: CASSLGWDNANTGELFF
V: TRBV30; size: NA; J: TRBJ1-6; D: NA; DNA: TGTGCCTGGAGTGTATTGGGCGGCGGGCCTGCTGAACCCCTCCACTTT; CDR3: CAWSVLGGGPAEPLHF
V: TRBV28; size: NA; J: TRBJ2-5; D: NA; DNA: TGTGCCAGCAGCCCCCGGGGCCAAGAGACCCAGTACTTC; CDR3: CASSPRGQETQYF
V: TRBV18; size: NA; J: TRBJ1-6; D: NA; DNA: TGTGCCAGCTCACAAGACACGGGGAGCTCCTATAATTCACCCCTCCACTTT; CDR3: CASSQDTGSSYNSPLHF
V: TRBV7-9; size: NA; J: TRBJ2-6; D: NA; DNA: TGTGCCAGCAGCCTACAGAGCTCTGGGGCCAACGTCCTGACTTTC; CDR3: CASSLQSSGANVLTF
V: TRBV7-8; size: NA; J: TRBJ1-3; D: NA; DNA: TGTGCCAGCAGCATTAGTAGTTGGACACCCTCTGGAAACACCATATATTTT; CDR3: CASSISSWTPSGNTIYF
V: TRBV19; size: NA; J: TRBJ1-1; D: TRBD1; DNA: TGTGCCAGCCGCGAACCTACCGGGGACAGGGGGCGATGGACTGAAGCTTTCTTT; CDR3: CASREPTGDRGRWTEAFF
V: TRBV6-5; size: NA; J: TRBJ1-2; D: NA; DNA: TGTGCCAGCAGTTCCCTAGCGGGGGCAAACTATGGCTACACCTTC; CDR3: CASSSLAGANYGYTF
V: TRBV28; size: NA; J: TRBJ1-6; D: NA; DNA: TGTGCCAGCACCCCCCCGGGCTCCTATAATTCACCCCTCCACTTT; CDR3: CASTPPGSYNSPLHF
V: TRBV12-5; size: NA; J: TRBJ2-5; D: NA; DNA: TGTGCTAGTGGTCCCCCGAAAGGGGCCCCCGAGACCCAGTACTTC; CDR3: CASGPPKGAPETQYF